This T cell receptor beta chain is drawn from a study of blood T cells in healthy people across ages. CDR1 and CDR2 (germline): SGHTS, YDEGEE. CDR3 length: 16 amino acids. V was pared by 4 bases and J by 3 bases, with 5 bases of the junction left unmatched. The authors ran a second PCR of roughly 6 to 11 cycles using a sample-barcoded 5' primer and a J-beta primer mix. MiXCR was run by TCRdb on the 5' RACE reads, yielding one entry per CDR3 protein. The profile shows over 700,000 distinct CDR3 sequences, about 55% of them singletons. This clonotype has only a few counts. This receptor was identified in an older man in good health. The V and J genes are TRBV5-8 and TRBJ2-2; TRBD2 matches at 11 bases. The sequenced sample was blood. CDR3 DNA sequence: TGTGCCAGCAGCCCCGGGACTAGCGGCGACACCGGGGAGCTGTTTTTT. It translates to CASSPGTSGDTGELFF.